Listed below are T cell receptor beta chains from one sample, sequenced in a study of T cell responses to AZD1222 COVID-19 vaccine. The protocol was immunoSEQ multiplex PCR, while the TCRdb copy is restricted to in-frame clones and leaves out a portion. The sample carries some 150,000 clones, 80% to 90% recorded once. This specimen was peripheral blood, taken on day 0 of AZD1222 vaccination. All receptors come from an adult in good health. The CDR3 runs from the conserved cysteine through the conserved F or W. D genes are given only for firm matches. Clone size is shown for a subset of rows, as once, few, many or a class of expanded clone.

>TRBJ1-1|NA|NA|TRBV28
TGTGCCAGCAGTCTGCTCGAACCGAACACTGAAGCTTTCTTT
CASSLLEPNTEAFF
>TRBJ1-1|NA|NA|TRBV7-9
TGTGCCAGCAGCCCCCGCCAAGGGGACACTGAAGCTTTCTTT
CASSPRQGDTEAFF
>TRBJ1-5|NA|TRBD1|TRBV4-1
TGCGCCAGCAGCCAACCGGGACAGGGGAATCAGCCCCAGCATTTT
CASSQPGQGNQPQHF
>TRBJ2-1|NA|TRBD2|TRBV6-5
TGTGCCAGCACCAAGGGACTAGCGGGAGATGAGCAGTTCTTC
CASTKGLAGDEQFF
>TRBJ1-5|NA|TRBD1|TRBV10-1
TGCGCCAGCGGTCCGGTACAGGGGGCGGCACAGCCCCAGCATTTT
CASGPVQGAAQPQHF
>TRBJ2-3|NA|NA|TRBV5-6
TGTGCCAGCAGCTTCTCAGCAGGTTCAGATACGCAGTATTTT
CASSFSAGSDTQYF
>TRBJ1-5|NA|NA|TRBV5-1
TGCGCCAGCAGCTTGGGGACCGGTCTTCAGCCCCAGCATTTT
CASSLGTGLQPQHF
>TRBJ2-1|few|TRBD1|TRBV29-1
TGCAGCGCCGCCGCGTCTGGGGACAGGGTTAATGAGCAGTTCTTC
CSAAASGDRVNEQFF
>TRBJ2-2|few|NA|TRBV7-7
TGTGCTAGCAGCTTAGTTACGGGGTCGGACACCGGGGAGCTGTTTTTT
CASSLVTGSDTGELFF
>TRBJ2-7|NA|TRBD1|TRBV6-5
TGTGCCAGCAGCAGGACAGGGAACCCCTACGAGCAGTACTTC
CASSRTGNPYEQYF
>TRBJ2-5|NA|NA|TRBV7-8
TGTGCCAGCAGCTCCCCGATCGGAGCAGAGACCCAGTACTTC
CASSSPIGAETQYF
>TRBJ1-1|NA|NA|TRBV7-2
TGTGCCAGCAGCTTAGACAGGTTCCGCACTGAAGCTTTCTTT
CASSLDRFRTEAFF
>TRBJ2-1|NA|NA|TRBV25-1
TGTGCCAGCCAATTACTAGGAGGGTATGAGCAGTTCTTC
CASQLLGGYEQFF